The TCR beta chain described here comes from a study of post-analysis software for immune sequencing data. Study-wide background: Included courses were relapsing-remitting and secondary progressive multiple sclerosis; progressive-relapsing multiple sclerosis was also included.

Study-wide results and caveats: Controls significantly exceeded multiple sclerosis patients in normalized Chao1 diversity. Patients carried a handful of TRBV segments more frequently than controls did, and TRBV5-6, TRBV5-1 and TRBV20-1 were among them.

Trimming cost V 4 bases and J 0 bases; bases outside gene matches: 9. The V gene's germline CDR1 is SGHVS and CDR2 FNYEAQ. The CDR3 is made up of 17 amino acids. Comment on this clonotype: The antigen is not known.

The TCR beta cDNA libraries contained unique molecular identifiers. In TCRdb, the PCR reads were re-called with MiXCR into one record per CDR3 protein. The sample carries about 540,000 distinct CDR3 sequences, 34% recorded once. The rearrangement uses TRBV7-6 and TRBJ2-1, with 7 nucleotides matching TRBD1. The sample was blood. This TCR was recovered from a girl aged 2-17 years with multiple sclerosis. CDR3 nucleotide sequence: TGTGCCAGCAGCTCAGGGACAGCCTCGAGCTCCTACAATGAGCAGTTCTTC. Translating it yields CASSSGTASSSYNEQFF.